What follows is one T cell receptor (beta chain) and its context. This CDR3 region has 17 residues. The germline gives CDR1 SGHTA, CDR2 FQGTGA. Trimming took 0 bases from V and 3 from J, leaving 14 bases between them. The data derive from a study of blood T cell repertoires in COVID-19. About the research overall: Spain, Italy and the United States supplied samples that represented acute and convalescent COVID-19. T cells, B-cell-depleted T cells, or PBMCs supplied cDNA or gDNA.

The protocol was immunoSEQ multiplex PCR, while the TCRdb copy is restricted to in-frame clones and leaves out a portion. The data show 200,000 to 250,000 clones, approximately 90% seen once. This rearrangement joins TRBV7-3 to TRBJ2-2; D may be TRBD2 (5 bases). Sequencing was carried out using peripheral blood. The receptor was isolated from a woman in her thirties or forties who had recovered from COVID-19. The CDR3 DNA is TGTGCCAGCAGCTTAACCAACCGGGGTTTGGACACCGGGGAGCTGTTTTTT. Translated, it gives CASSLTNRGLDTGELFF.